This T cell receptor (beta chain) stems from a study of shared clonotypes between healthy human individuals (dated by TCRdb to the early 2020s). Study-wide context: The cohort included three men and two women between 18 and 49 years of age. Per donor, three plates each were used for CD4 naive and CD4 memory, two for CD8 naive, and one for CD8 memory. The study deeply sequenced blood TCR repertoires of about 5 healthy adults to estimate repertoire size and the extent of clonotype sharing between individuals. To increase sequencing depth and limit assay-specific biases, TCR repertoire library preparation and sequencing were carried out by different laboratories using diverse techniques. Between about 0.9 and 8.9 billion PBMCs per donor were obtained by leukapheresis.

TCR CDR3 regions were amplified from genomic DNA by multiplex PCR using the deep immunoSEQ assay. Extracted genomic DNA from each cell subset was spread evenly across all wells of several immunoSEQ 96-well plates, with each plate serving as a replicate. For sorted subsets, each replicate PCR was loaded with 200 ng genomic DNA, equivalent to roughly 30,000 T cell genomes. Purified libraries were measured with a Qubit 3.0 fluorometer, size-checked on a Bioanalyzer 2100, and measured again with the KAPA Library Quantification kit. A separate single-read 150-cycle Illumina NextSeq 550 flow cell was used to sequence each immunoSEQ 96-well plate. Per the source publication's procedure: Because the immunoSEQ output held only junctional sequences and lacked quality scores, the filtering could not match the filtering applied to full-length reads. To assign V/J genes and CDR3, sequences were annotated against IMGT germline references using PyIR, a Python wrapper for IgBLAST v1.9. Reads were filtered out if the reads had weak V/J assignments (E-value above 1e-6), no CDR3, stop codons, out-of-frame junctions, or ambiguous translated residues. A V3J clonotype was defined by an identical inferred V gene, J gene, and CDR3 amino acid sequence. To compute the percentage overlap between repertoires, the number of shared unique clonotypes was divided by the size of the smaller repertoire. Three approaches were used to assess repertoire richness: RTK rarefaction, the Chao1 estimator, and Recon v2.1 estimates of unobserved clonotypes. Generation probabilities for all TCRbeta clonotypes obtained by the gDNA method from four donors were computed using OLGA. As stored in TCRdb, this immuneACCESS dataset retains in-frame rearrangements with V and J assigned. A fraction of the clones does not appear; measured against another copy, unresolved V genes explain less than half of the discrepancy, and the remainder lacks a known reason. V and J calls plus clone size are reproduced from that table; the DNA served to infer D and trimming. For this sample there are around 2,000,000 clones; about 94% appear just once. Clones ranked in the top ten supply around 1.2% of the sample.

CD8 naive samples consisted of CD45RO-negative cells that were positively selected for CCR7, yielding a CD45RA+CCR7+ population without TemRA cells. Healthy HIV-negative adults with no recently reported acute infections or vaccinations were included as donors. Only Caucasian adults living in Nashville, Tennessee, USA were represented among the donors. Blood was obtained by leukapheresis, after which PBMCs were separated by Ficoll-Histopaque density gradient centrifugation and cryopreserved in liquid nitrogen vapor phase. Analytical flow cytometry was used to check the purity and quantity of every magnetically sorted T cell population. Each sorted fraction had its genomic DNA isolated and then quantified by UV absorbance on a Nanodrop 2000c. This clone occurred once. Its antigen specificity is not known. No much larger clonotype is one base removed from it; base qualities were not supplied. On the study overall, not on this receptor specifically: Estimated clonotype richness was generally larger for naive than for memory subsets. Pairwise subsampling led to the expectation that sequencing depth would affect the degree of clonotype sharing among donors. Sampling was limited to blood, and TCR repertoires in tissue likely differ from TCR repertoires in blood. Across four donors, approximately 5% of naive CD4, approximately 3.6% of naive CD8, 2.3% of memory CD4, and under 0.45% of memory CD8 clonotypes were shared. Because the study included only a small number of donors, the genetic and exposure-history diversity represented was limited. Higher generation probabilities were observed for clonotypes shared by all four sorted-subset donors than for non-shared clonotypes. Incomplete sequencing was indicated by rarefaction of sorted-subset datasets, despite the large sequencing depth.

Source material: naive CD8+ T cells sorted from blood. The cell subset or site label corresponds to: CD45RA+CCR7+. The TCR was taken from a man younger than 35 in good health.

The CDR3 region has the sequence CASSLDSSEGSYNEQFF. The DNA sequence reads TGTGCCAGCAGCTTGGATAGCTCCGAGGGCTCCTACAATGAGCAGTTCTTC. The receptor chain draws on TRBV5-4 and TRBJ2-1; a tentative D call is TRBD2 (5 bases match). A distance of 13 bases separates the germline ends of V and J, which lose 0 bases and 0 bases respectively. Based on the germline V gene (reference sequence), the CDR1 and CDR2 sequences are SGHNT and YYREEE. The CDR3 has 17 amino acids, counting the end cysteine and phenylalanine. Of all the DNA, just the CDR3 is kept, 51 bases in frame from base 1.